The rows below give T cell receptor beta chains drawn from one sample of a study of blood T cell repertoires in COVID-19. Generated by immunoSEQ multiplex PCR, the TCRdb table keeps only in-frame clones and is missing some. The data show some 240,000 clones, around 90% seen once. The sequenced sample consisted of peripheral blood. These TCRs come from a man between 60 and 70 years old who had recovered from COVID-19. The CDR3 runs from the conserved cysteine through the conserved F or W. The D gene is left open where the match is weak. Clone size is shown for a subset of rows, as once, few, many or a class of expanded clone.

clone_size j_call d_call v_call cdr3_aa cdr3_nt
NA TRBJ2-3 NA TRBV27 CASSFSPSTDTQYF TGTGCCAGCAGTTTTAGCCCGAGCACAGATACGCAGTATTTT
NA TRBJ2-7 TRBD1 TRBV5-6 CASSLAGTDYEQYF TGTGCCAGCAGCTTGGCGGGGACAGACTACGAGCAGTACTTC
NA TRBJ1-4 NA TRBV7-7 CASSLGIGAATNEKLFF TGTGCCAGCAGCTTAGGAATAGGGGCAGCAACTAATGAAAAACTGTTTTTT
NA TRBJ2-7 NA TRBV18 CASSPSGRPRGYEQYF TGTGCCAGCTCACCATCTGGCCGTCCGCGAGGCTACGAGCAGTACTTC
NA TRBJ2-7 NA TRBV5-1 CASSLGGGGLYYEQYF TGCGCCAGCAGCTTGGGGGGCGGGGGCCTATATTACGAGCAGTACTTC
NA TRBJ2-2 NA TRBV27 CASRRTSNTGELFF TGTGCCAGCAGGCGGACTTCGAACACCGGGGAGCTGTTTTTT
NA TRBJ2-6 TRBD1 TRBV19 CATARGRSSGANVLTF TGTGCCACCGCCAGGGGGCGGAGCTCTGGGGCCAACGTCCTGACTTTC
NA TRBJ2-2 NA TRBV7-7 CASSLARGGELFF TGTGCCAGCAGCTTAGCAAGGGGCGGGGAGCTGTTTTTT
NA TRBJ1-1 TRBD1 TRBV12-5 CASGPGTGEAFF TGTGCTAGTGGTCCCGGGACAGGGGAAGCTTTCTTT
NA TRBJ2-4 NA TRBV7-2 CASSLVGGGSKNIQYF TGTGCCAGCAGCTTAGTAGGCGGTGGTTCCAAAAACATTCAGTACTTC
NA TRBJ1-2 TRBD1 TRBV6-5 CAGDQGAPDYGYTF TGTGCCGGGGACCAGGGGGCGCCTGACTATGGCTACACCTTC
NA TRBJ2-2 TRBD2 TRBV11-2 CASSPRAGGYTGELFF TGTGCCAGCAGCCCTCGGGCCGGGGGGTACACCGGGGAGCTGTTTTTT
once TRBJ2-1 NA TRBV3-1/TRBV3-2 CASSHPGTLNYNEQFF TGTGCCAGCAGCCATCCCGGGACTCTAAATTACAATGAGCAGTTCTTC
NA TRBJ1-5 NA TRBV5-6 CASSFKTASNQPQHF TGTGCCAGCAGCTTCAAGACAGCAAGCAATCAGCCCCAGCATTTT
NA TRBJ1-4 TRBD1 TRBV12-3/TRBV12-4 CASGTGREKLFF TGTGCCAGTGGGACAGGGCGTGAAAAACTGTTTTTT
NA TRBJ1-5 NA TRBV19 CASTWTEGYQPQHF TGTGCCAGCACCTGGACAGAGGGGTATCAGCCCCAGCATTTT
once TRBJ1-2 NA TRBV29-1 CSAEDISYGYTF TGCAGCGCCGAGGATATCTCCTATGGCTACACCTTC
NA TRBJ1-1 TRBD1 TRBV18 CASSPDRGEVSEAFF TGTGCCAGCTCACCAGACAGGGGCGAGGTCTCTGAAGCTTTCTTT
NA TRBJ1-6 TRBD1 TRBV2 CASTRGTGDSYNSPLHF TGTGCCAGCACTCGAGGGACAGGGGACTCCTATAATTCACCCCTCCACTTT
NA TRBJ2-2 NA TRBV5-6 CASSPWVEAGELFF TGTGCCAGCAGCCCCTGGGTAGAGGCCGGGGAGCTGTTTTTT
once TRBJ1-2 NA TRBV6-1 CASSEVGLSSNYGYTF TGTGCCAGCAGTGAAGTGGGGCTCTCATCTAACTATGGCTACACCTTC
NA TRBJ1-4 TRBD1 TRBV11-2 CASRAGGGEKLFF TGTGCCAGTCGGGCAGGGGGAGGTGAAAAACTGTTTTTT
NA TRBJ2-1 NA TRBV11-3 CASSGAGVSEQFF TGTGCCAGCAGCGGGGCAGGGGTTAGTGAGCAGTTCTTC
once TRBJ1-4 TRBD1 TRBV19 CASSILGTGTEEKLFF TGTGCCAGTAGTATCCTTGGGACAGGGACGGAAGAAAAACTGTTTTTT
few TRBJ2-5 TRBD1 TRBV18 CASSALGTVQETQYF TGTGCCAGCTCAGCCCTAGGGACAGTTCAAGAGACCCAGTACTTC
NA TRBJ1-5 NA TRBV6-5 CASSYRIPKGGQPQHF TGTGCCAGCAGTTACAGAATCCCGAAAGGGGGTCAGCCCCAGCATTTT
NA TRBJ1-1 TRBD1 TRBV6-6 CASRRTGQLNTEAFF TGTGCCAGCAGGAGGACAGGCCAATTAAACACTGAAGCTTTCTTT
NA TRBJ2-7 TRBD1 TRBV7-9 CASSSPGQKLDEQYF TGTGCCAGCAGCTCCCCGGGACAGAAATTGGACGAGCAGTACTTC
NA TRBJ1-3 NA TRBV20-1 CSPVSGNTIYF TGCAGCCCTGTCTCTGGAAACACCATATATTTT
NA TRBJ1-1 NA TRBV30 CAWSVGGGRLSNTEAFF TGTGCCTGGAGTGTAGGTGGAGGGCGGCTTTCCAACACTGAAGCTTTCTTT
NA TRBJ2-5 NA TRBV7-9 CASSQVSGQETQYF TGTGCCAGCAGCCAAGTAAGCGGGCAGGAGACCCAGTACTTC
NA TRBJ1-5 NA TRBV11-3 CASSLGDSPNQPQHF TGTGCCAGCAGCTTAGGTGACTCTCCCAATCAGCCCCAGCATTTT
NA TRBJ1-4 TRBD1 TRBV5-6 CASSLGPGQVNEKLFF TGTGCCAGCAGCTTGGGGCCGGGACAGGTTAATGAAAAACTGTTTTTT
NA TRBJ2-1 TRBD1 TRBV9 CASSVGTAYNEQFF TGTGCCAGCAGCGTCGGGACAGCCTACAATGAGCAGTTCTTC
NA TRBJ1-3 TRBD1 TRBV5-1 CASSGGTGESGNTIYF TGCGCCAGCAGCGGTGGGACAGGGGAGTCTGGAAACACCATATATTTT
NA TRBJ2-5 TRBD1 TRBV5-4 CASSPGQGAQKQETQYF TGTGCCAGCAGCCCCGGACAGGGGGCGCAAAAACAAGAGACCCAGTACTTC
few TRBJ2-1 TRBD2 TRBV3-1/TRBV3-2 CASSQGAGGFYEQFF TGTGCCAGCAGCCAGGGCGCGGGGGGGTTCTATGAGCAGTTCTTC
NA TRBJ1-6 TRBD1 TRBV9 CASSPRTGWTSPLHF TGTGCCAGCAGCCCTCGGACAGGGTGGACTTCACCCCTCCACTTT
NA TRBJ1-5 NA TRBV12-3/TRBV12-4 CASRGPYQPQHF TGTGCCAGCAGGGGGCCCTATCAGCCCCAGCATTTT
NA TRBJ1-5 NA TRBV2 CASRYTTHQPQHF TGTGCCAGCAGATATACGACTCATCAGCCCCAGCATTTT
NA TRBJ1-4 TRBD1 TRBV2 CASHGQGGGKLFF TGTGCCAGCCACGGACAGGGCGGAGGAAAACTGTTTTTT